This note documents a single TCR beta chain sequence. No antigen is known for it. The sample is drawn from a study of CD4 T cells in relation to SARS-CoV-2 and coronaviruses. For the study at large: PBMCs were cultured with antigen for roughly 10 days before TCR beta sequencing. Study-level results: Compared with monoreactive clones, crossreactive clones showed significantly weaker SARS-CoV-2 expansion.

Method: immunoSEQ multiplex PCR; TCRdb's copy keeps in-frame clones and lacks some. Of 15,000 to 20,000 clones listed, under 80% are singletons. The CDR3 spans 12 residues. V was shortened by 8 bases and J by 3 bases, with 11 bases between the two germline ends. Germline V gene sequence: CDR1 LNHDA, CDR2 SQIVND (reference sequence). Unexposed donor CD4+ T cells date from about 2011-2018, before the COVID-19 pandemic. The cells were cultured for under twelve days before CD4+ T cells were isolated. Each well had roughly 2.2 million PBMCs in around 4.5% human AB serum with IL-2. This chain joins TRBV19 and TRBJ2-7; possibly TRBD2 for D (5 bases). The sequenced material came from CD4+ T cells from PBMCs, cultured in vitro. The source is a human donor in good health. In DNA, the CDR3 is TGTGCCAGTGAAGGTCGGGGCTACGAGCAGTACTTC. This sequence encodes CASEGRGYEQYF.